This TCR beta chain originates from a study of cytomegalovirus exposure and HLA in healthy donors. Study-level findings and limits: Analysis performed later showed TCR beta chains linked to HLA being more clonally expanded than equally common others. Per a prior analysis, the majority of TCR beta V segments were productive roughly 90% or roughly 30% of the time.

This PCR relied on a set of 60 Vbeta primers and 13 Jbeta primers. Assay used: immunoSEQ multiplex PCR; TCRdb lists only in-frame clones, some missing. The table shows roughly 90,000 clones, with around three quarters occurring only once. As for this clone: Its cognate antigen is unknown.

Germline assignment: CDR1 GTSNPN and CDR2 SVGIG (reference sequence). This CDR3 spans 15 amino acids. With 2 bases removed from V and 7 bases from J, the gap between germline ends came to 21 bases. The sample taken for sequencing was PBMCs. This chain joins TRBV30 and TRBJ2-7, with D perhaps matching TRBD2 (6 bases). The receptor's source is a man under 40 in good health and CMV-seronegative. The CDR3 bases are TGTGCCTGGAGTCCCCGGGCTAGCGCTGTGTTGGAGCAGTACTTC. This translates into CAWSPRASAVLEQYF.